The rows below give T cell receptor beta chains drawn from one sample of a study of cytomegalovirus exposure and HLA in healthy donors. Measured with immunoSEQ multiplex PCR; TCRdb has only the in-frame clones, and not every one. The sample holds some 190,000 clones; approximately 9.5% are singletons and the top ten take approximately 1.3%. What was sequenced was PBMCs. These receptors were obtained from a woman aged 25 to 39 in good health and CMV-seropositive. Both conserved end residues are part of each CDR3. Fields, in order: D gene, V gene, J gene, clone size, CDR3 protein, CDR3 DNA. A D gene is named only where the DNA matches it firmly. A clone size is listed for some rows: how often the clone was seen (once, few, many), or a class if it is expanded.

D: .; V: TRBV5-6; J: TRBJ2-7; size: few; CDR3: CASSFRRAGYEQYF; DNA: TGTGCCAGCAGCTTCCGCAGGGCGGGATACGAGCAGTACTTC
D: .; V: TRBV5-4; J: TRBJ2-7; size: .; CDR3: CASSLGPAPYEQYF; DNA: TGTGCCAGCAGCTTGGGTCCAGCGCCCTACGAGCAGTACTTC
D: .; V: TRBV6-1; J: TRBJ2-4; size: .; CDR3: CASSEAGFKNIQYF; DNA: TGTGCCAGCAGTGAGGCAGGGTTCAAAAACATTCAGTACTTC
D: TRBD2; V: TRBV14; J: TRBJ2-4; size: .; CDR3: CASSSTLAGSAKNIQYF; DNA: TGTGCCAGCAGCTCCACTTTAGCGGGTTCCGCCAAAAACATTCAGTACTTC
D: TRBD1; V: TRBV5-1; J: TRBJ2-7; size: .; CDR3: CASSLVYRGQNEQYF; DNA: TGCGCCAGCAGCTTGGTCTACAGGGGGCAGAACGAGCAGTACTTC
D: .; V: TRBV20-1; J: TRBJ2-3; size: .; CDR3: CSAAGVDTQYF; DNA: TGCAGTGCCGCAGGCGTAGATACGCAGTATTTT
D: .; V: TRBV2; J: TRBJ2-1; size: few; CDR3: CASRTGSGGNNEQFF; DNA: TGTGCCAGCAGGACAGGGTCGGGGGGGAACAATGAGCAGTTCTTC
D: .; V: TRBV7-6; J: TRBJ2-1; size: .; CDR3: CASSLGSASNEQFF; DNA: TGTGCCAGCAGCTTAGGATCGGCTAGCAATGAGCAGTTCTTC
D: TRBD1; V: TRBV9; J: TRBJ2-1; size: .; CDR3: CASSVATGGGWDEQFF; DNA: TGTGCCAGCAGCGTAGCCACAGGGGGCGGGTGGGATGAGCAGTTCTTC
D: .; V: TRBV5-1; J: TRBJ1-2; size: .; CDR3: CASSLDGGATNGYTF; DNA: TGCGCCAGCAGCTTGGATGGGGGCGCGACTAATGGCTACACCTTC
D: .; V: TRBV2; J: TRBJ2-1; size: few; CDR3: CASNAVFDYNEQFF; DNA: TGTGCCAGCAATGCAGTTTTTGACTACAATGAGCAGTTCTTC
D: .; V: TRBV2; J: TRBJ1-1; size: .; CDR3: CAGTGQLNTEAFF; DNA: TGTGCCGGTACTGGACAGTTGAACACTGAAGCTTTCTTT
D: .; V: TRBV19; J: TRBJ1-1; size: few; CDR3: CASSLTGPSFF; DNA: TGTGCCAGTAGTCTAACAGGGCCGTCGTTCTTT
D: .; V: TRBV6-5; J: TRBJ2-7; size: .; CDR3: CASSYSWMVAHEQYF; DNA: TGTGCCAGCAGTTACTCGTGGATGGTAGCCCACGAGCAGTACTTC
D: TRBD1; V: TRBV5-5; J: TRBJ1-5; size: .; CDR3: CASSLGPIQGLRQPQHF; DNA: TGTGCCAGCAGCTTGGGCCCTATACAGGGGTTGCGTCAGCCCCAGCATTTT
D: TRBD2; V: TRBV9; J: TRBJ2-7; size: few; CDR3: CASSAPAGGEQYF; DNA: TGTGCCAGCAGCGCCCCGGCGGGAGGTGAGCAGTACTTC
D: .; V: TRBV11-2; J: TRBJ1-1; size: .; CDR3: CASSLLGDTEAFF; DNA: TGTGCCAGCAGCTTACTAGGGGACACTGAAGCTTTCTTT
D: .; V: TRBV18; J: TRBJ1-4; size: .; CDR3: CASSPGADEKLFF; DNA: TGTGCCAGCTCACCAGGGGCGGATGAAAAACTGTTTTTT
D: .; V: TRBV5-1; J: TRBJ2-3; size: .; CDR3: CASSLLLPDTQYF; DNA: TGCGCCAGCAGCTTGTTACTCCCAGATACGCAGTATTTT
D: .; V: TRBV2; J: TRBJ2-2; size: few; CDR3: CASRGQGYTGELFF; DNA: TGTGCCAGCAGAGGACAAGGATACACCGGGGAGCTGTTTTTT
D: TRBD2; V: TRBV4-1; J: TRBJ2-7; size: .; CDR3: CASSQEGSGRHEQYF; DNA: TGCGCCAGCAGCCAAGAAGGTAGCGGGAGGCACGAGCAGTACTTC
D: .; V: TRBV11-2; J: TRBJ1-5; size: few; CDR3: CASSLGSGWVQHF; DNA: TGTGCCAGCAGCTTAGGATCCGGGTGGGTCCAGCATTTT
D: .; V: TRBV6-1; J: TRBJ1-4; size: few; CDR3: CASSEAYRSNEKLFF; DNA: TGTGCCAGCAGTGAGGCGTACAGATCAAATGAAAAACTGTTTTTT
D: .; V: TRBV5-5; J: TRBJ2-7; size: .; CDR3: CASSLDSSSSYEQYF; DNA: TGTGCCAGCAGCTTGGACAGTTCCAGCTCCTACGAGCAGTACTTC
D: TRBD2; V: TRBV2; J: TRBJ2-7; size: .; CDR3: CASREPGLAARYEQYF; DNA: TGTGCCAGCAGAGAGCCGGGACTAGCGGCCAGGTACGAGCAGTACTTC
D: TRBD1; V: TRBV10-3; J: TRBJ1-1; size: .; CDR3: CAIRGDRGPNTEAFF; DNA: TGTGCCATCAGGGGGGACAGGGGGCCGAACACTGAAGCTTTCTTT
D: .; V: TRBV7-9; J: TRBJ2-1; size: .; CDR3: CASSQHSEQFF; DNA: TGTGCCAGCAGTCAGCACAGTGAGCAGTTCTTC
D: .; V: TRBV11-3; J: TRBJ2-3; size: .; CDR3: CASSPRGYTDTQYF; DNA: TGTGCCAGCAGCCCCCGCGGTTACACAGATACGCAGTATTTT
D: TRBD1; V: TRBV27; J: TRBJ1-1; size: .; CDR3: CASRQGVGNTEAFF; DNA: TGTGCCAGCCGACAGGGAGTTGGGAACACTGAAGCTTTCTTT
D: .; V: TRBV6-6; J: TRBJ2-5; size: once; CDR3: CASSYRTYQGTQYF; DNA: TGTGCCAGCAGTTACAGGACATACCAAGGGACCCAGTACTTC
D: TRBD1; V: TRBV4-1; J: TRBJ2-7; size: .; CDR3: CASSQGQGPTYEQYF; DNA: TGCGCCAGCAGCCAAGGACAGGGGCCAACCTACGAGCAGTACTTC
D: .; V: TRBV28; J: TRBJ1-5; size: few; CDR3: CASRDSPNQPQHF; DNA: TGTGCCAGCAGGGACAGTCCCAATCAGCCCCAGCATTTT
D: .; V: TRBV14; J: TRBJ2-2; size: few; CDR3: CASSQGRAGELFF; DNA: TGTGCCAGCAGCCAAGGGCGGGCCGGGGAGCTGTTTTTT
D: .; V: TRBV30; J: TRBJ2-2; size: .; CDR3: CACEQDTGELFF; DNA: TGTGCCTGCGAACAGGATACCGGGGAGCTGTTTTTT
D: TRBD1; V: TRBV18; J: TRBJ1-2; size: few; CDR3: CASSPGRGTGGLRTF; DNA: TGTGCCAGCTCACCGGGGCGCGGGACAGGGGGTCTACGGACCTTC
D: .; V: TRBV7-9; J: TRBJ2-7; size: few; CDR3: CASSPIFGTPSYEQYF; DNA: TGTGCCAGCAGCCCAATTTTCGGGACTCCATCCTACGAGCAGTACTTC
D: TRBD1; V: TRBV11-2; J: TRBJ2-5; size: .; CDR3: CASSFDRGRETQYF; DNA: TGTGCCAGCAGCTTTGACAGGGGGAGGGAGACCCAGTACTTC
D: .; V: TRBV15; J: TRBJ2-1; size: .; CDR3: CATRGGGRNEQFF; DNA: TGTGCCACCAGGGGAGGGGGGCGGAATGAGCAGTTCTTC
D: TRBD1; V: TRBV5-1; J: TRBJ1-1; size: .; CDR3: CASSPTGGSEAFF; DNA: TGCGCCAGCAGCCCTACAGGGGGCTCTGAAGCTTTCTTT
D: TRBD2; V: TRBV7-8; J: TRBJ2-2; size: few; CDR3: CASRKISGRRYGELFF; DNA: TGTGCCAGCAGAAAGATTAGCGGGAGGCGTTACGGGGAGCTGTTTTTT
D: .; V: TRBV2; J: TRBJ2-1; size: .; CDR3: CARTDRYNEQFF; DNA: TGTGCCAGGACGGACAGATACAATGAGCAGTTCTTC
D: TRBD1; V: TRBV5-1; J: TRBJ2-5; size: .; CDR3: CASSSALSAPAGGSKETQYF; DNA: TGCGCCAGCAGCTCTGCTCTCAGTGCTCCTGCAGGGGGCTCAAAAGAGACCCAGTACTTC
D: TRBD1; V: TRBV7-2; J: TRBJ1-2; size: .; CDR3: CASSSTGGYGYTF; DNA: TGTGCCAGCAGCTCGACAGGGGGCTATGGCTACACCTTC
D: .; V: TRBV9; J: TRBJ2-3; size: few; CDR3: CASTLGLFVRDTQYF; DNA: TGTGCCAGCACCCTAGGACTTTTCGTGAGAGATACGCAGTATTTT
D: .; V: TRBV15; J: TRBJ1-2; size: few; CDR3: CATSRDVTNPGYTF; DNA: TGTGCCACCAGCAGAGATGTTACAAATCCTGGCTACACCTTC
D: TRBD2; V: TRBV10-3; J: TRBJ2-5; size: few; CDR3: CAISAAGDVLETQYF; DNA: TGTGCCATCAGTGCGGCGGGAGATGTATTAGAGACCCAGTACTTC
D: .; V: TRBV11-2; J: TRBJ1-2; size: few; CDR3: CASSLDSYGYTF; DNA: TGTGCCAGCAGCTTAGACAGCTATGGCTACACCTTC
D: .; V: TRBV6-1; J: TRBJ1-1; size: few; CDR3: CASMMGGRNTEAFF; DNA: TGTGCCAGCATGATGGGGGGAAGGAACACTGAAGCTTTCTTT
D: .; V: TRBV2; J: TRBJ1-2; size: few; CDR3: CAPRDSSYGYTF; DNA: TGTGCCCCCCGGGACTCATCCTATGGCTACACCTTC
D: TRBD1; V: TRBV19; J: TRBJ1-2; size: few; CDR3: CASRIPGQGDYGYTF; DNA: TGTGCCAGTAGGATTCCAGGACAGGGGGACTATGGCTACACCTTC